Presented here are 20 T cell receptor beta chains from one specimen sequenced in a study of blood T cell repertoires in COVID-19. Clones were read by immunoSEQ multiplex PCR, and TCRdb kept only the in-frame ones, dropping some. Altogether about 100,000 clones are present, 80% being singletons, with the ten largest covering roughly 31%. Specimen: peripheral blood. These receptors came from a man aged 70-80 years with active or convalescent COVID-19.

J is TRBJ1-4 and V is TRBV7-9; unclear D gene. V dropped 5 bases and J dropped 8 bases, with 18 bases sitting between them. The CDR3 loop spans 15 amino acids. CDR1 and CDR2 (germline): SEHNR, FQNEAQ (reference sequence). The CDR3 sequence is CASSREPPALEKLFF. For the CDR3, the DNA is TGTGCCAGCAGCAGAGAACCGCCCGCGTTGGAAAAACTGTTTTTT.

This clone was observed a handful of times. The genes are TRBV3-1 (or the pseudogene TRBV3-2) and TRBJ1-3, with TRBD1 as a possible D gene (6 bases). V lost 0 bases to trimming and J lost 7 bases, with 10 bases between them. Germline CDR1 and CDR2: LGHDT and YNNKEL (reference sequence). CDR3 length equals 14 residues. The CDR3 here is CASSQDHRENTIYF. CDR3 nucleotide sequence: TGTGCCAGCAGCCAAGACCACAGGGAGAACACCATATATTTT.

The rearrangement links TRBV5-1 to TRBJ2-7, with 8 bases aligning to TRBD1. This CDR3 comprises 16 residues. CDR1 is SGHRS, CDR2 YFSETQ, per germline. J gave up 5 bases and V 4 bases, and 14 bases lay outside the gene matches. The CDR3, as DNA: TGCGCCAGCAGCCCTTTTCCCCAGGGGGCTAGGAACGAGCAGTACTTC. It encodes CASSPFPQGARNEQYF. The full variable domain, in which reference TRBV5-1 and TRBJ2-7 provide the parts outside the CDR3, is KAGVTQTPRYLIKTRGQQVTLSCSPISGHRSVSWYQQTPGQGLQFLFEYFSETQRNKGNFPGRFSGRQFSNSRSEMNVSTLELGDSALYLCASSPFPQGARNEQYFGPGTRLTVT.

The V gene is TRBV6-6, the J gene TRBJ2-1; 10 bases line up with TRBD2. V dropped 5 bases and J dropped 8; count of bases not matched to a gene: 9. Germline V gene sequence: CDR1 MNHNY, CDR2 SVGAGI (reference sequence). This CDR3 spans 15 amino acids. CDR3 in DNA: TGTGCCAGCAGTCCACCAAGCGGGGGGGCCTATGAGCAGTTCTTC. Translation: CASSPPSGGAYEQFF.

The genes are TRBV2 and TRBJ1-1, with TRBD1 matching 9 bases. CDR3 length: 14 residues. With V trimmed by 6 bases and J by 6 bases, 8 bases remained unmatched. Germline CDR1 and CDR2: SNHLY and FYNNEI. The CDR3 DNA follows: TGTGCCAGCAGGGGGGACAGGGATCAGTCTGAAGCTTTCTTT. It codes for CASRGDRDQSEAFF.

The rearrangement links TRBV4-1 to TRBJ1-4; the match to TRBD1 covers 7 bases. This CDR3 contains 17 residues. Per the germline V gene, CDR1 is MGHRA and CDR2 is YSYEKL. The junction had 6 bases not matched to a gene; V was cut back by 0 bases and J by 2 bases. CDR3 DNA: TGCGCCAGCAGCCAAGAACCCGACAGGGACACTAATGAAAAACTGTTTTTT. Residues: CASSQEPDRDTNEKLFF.

This chain joins TRBV28 and TRBJ2-2; TRBD1 matches at 10 bases. CDR1 and CDR2 from the germline V gene are MDHEN and SYDVKM. J lost 5 bases, V lost 6 bases, and 12 bases had no gene match. CDR3 size: 17 residues. In DNA, the CDR3 is TGTGCCAGCAGCCAGCCCCTAGGGACAGGGGAAACCGGGGAGCTGTTTTTT. This codes for CASSQPLGTGETGELFF.

This rearrangement joins TRBV12-3 or TRBV12-4 to TRBJ1-1; 7 bases line up with TRBD1. This CDR3 spans 11 amino acids. V was clipped by 8 bases and J by 7 bases; unmatched bases: 4. The CDR3 DNA follows: TGTGCCAGCGAGGGGACAGTTGAAGCTTTCTTT. Amino acids: CASEGTVEAFF.

This clone has a single count. The V and J genes are TRBV7-9 and TRBJ2-3; 9 bases line up with TRBD2. Trimming at V came to 5 bases and at J to 4 bases, leaving 16 bases not matched to a gene. CDR3 size: 18 residues. Per germline, CDR1 SEHNR and CDR2 FQNEAQ (reference sequence). The CDR3 DNA reads as TGTGCCAGCAGCAGCCGGGGACTAGCTGGATTCAGGCCAGATACGCAGTATTTT. Translated, it gives CASSSRGLAGFRPDTQYF.

V usage is TRBV11-1 and J usage is TRBJ2-7, with TRBD2 identical over 10 bases. CDR3 length: 15 residues. Trimming took 3 bases from V and 1 from J; bases not matched to a gene: 3. Germline-derived CDR1 and CDR2 are SGHAT and FQDESV (reference sequence). The CDR3 sequence: CASSFKLAGSYEQYF. The DNA of the CDR3 is TGTGCCAGCAGCTTTAAACTAGCGGGGTCCTACGAGCAGTACTTC.

This clone was detected only a few times. The V gene is TRBV24-1, the J gene TRBJ2-2; 9 bases align to TRBD2. Trimming removed 4 bases from V and 0 bases from J; junction bases left unmatched: 11. Germline lookup yields CDR1 KGHDR and CDR2 SFDVKD. The CDR3 spans 19 residues. CDR3 protein: CATSDTWTSESANTGELFF. DNA of the CDR3: TGTGCCACCAGTGACACCTGGACTAGCGAGTCTGCGAACACCGGGGAGCTGTTTTTT.

The J gene is TRBJ1-1, the V gene TRBV15; 12 bases line up with TRBD1. The germline V gene has CDR1 LNHNV and CDR2 YYDKDF (reference sequence). Trimming cost V 5 bases and J 6 bases; bases outside gene matches: 4. The CDR3 is 14 residues long. The CDR3 nucleotides are TGTGCCACCAGCTGGGGACAGGGGGCCCCTGAAGCTTTCTTT. This sequence encodes CATSWGQGAPEAFF.

The V call is TRBV6-2 or TRBV6-3, the J call TRBJ1-2; D not resolved. Trimming left V 0 bases short and J 4 bases short, with 12 bases between. This CDR3 contains 15 residues. The germline CDR1 and CDR2 sequences are MNHEY and SVGEGT. The CDR3 nucleotides read TGTGCCAGCAGTTACTCGGCGGCGGGTATCTATGGCTACACCTTC. Translation: CASSYSAAGIYGYTF.

There are a few counts of this clone. The chain is built from TRBV30 and TRBJ2-2; D remains unclear. The CDR3 consists of 14 residues. V lost 2 bases and J lost 4, with 11 bases in between. Germline lookup yields CDR1 GTSNPN and CDR2 SVGIG (reference sequence). The CDR3 sequence: CAWSTYSSTGELFF. CDR3 sequence (DNA): TGTGCCTGGAGTACATATTCAAGCACCGGGGAGCTGTTTTTT.

The genes are TRBV19 and TRBJ2-3; a possible D gene is TRBD2 (6 bases). The CDR3 is 15 residues long. Trimming cost V 7 bases and J 5 bases, with 19 bases left between them. Looked up from germline, CDR1 is LNHDA and CDR2 is SQIVND (reference sequence). This chain's CDR3 is CASTPSGEARDTQYF. The CDR3 DNA reads as TGTGCCAGTACCCCCTCCGGGGAGGCGAGAGATACGCAGTATTTT.

Turning to this clone: Mismatch with germline at one junction end may stem from a read error. The rearrangement joins TRBV7-2 to TRBJ1-5; no definite D call. Germline V lookup: CDR1 SGHTA, CDR2 FQGNSA. The CDR3 has 13 residues. This CDR3 reads CASSLGSNTLTYF. The CDR3 nucleotides read TGTGCCAGCAGCTTAGGGAGCAACACCCTCACGTATTTT. The full variable domain, completed using reference TRBV7-2 and TRBJ1-5, is GAGVSQSPSNKVTEKGKDVELRCDPISGHTALYWYRQSLGQGLEFLIYFQGNSAPDKSGLPSDRFSAERTGGSVSTLTIQRTQQEDSAVYLCASSLGSNTLTYFGDGTRLSIL.

This CDR3 is CASRGGGLNIQYF. The CDR3 DNA sequence: TGTGCCAGCAGAGGAGGAGGGCTGAACATTCAGTACTTC. The V and J genes are TRBV6-5 and TRBJ2-4; possible D gene TRBD2, 6 bases. Trimming removed 6 bases at V and 7 bases at J, with 13 bases between. The CDR3 extends over 13 amino acids. The germline V gene encodes CDR1 MNHEY and CDR2 SVGAGI.

The chain joins TRBV19 to TRBJ1-3; tentatively, D is TRBD1 (5 bases). V was cut by 8 bases and J by 3 bases, with 11 bases left in between. The V gene's germline CDR1 is LNHDA and CDR2 SQIVND (reference sequence). The CDR3 has 13 amino acids. This chain's CDR3 is CASRQPVGNTIYF. For the CDR3, the DNA is TGTGCCAGTCGACAGCCGGTTGGAAACACCATATATTTT.

The V gene is TRBV2, the J gene TRBJ1-6; no clear D gene. The CDR3 consists of 12 residues. CDR1 is SNHLY, CDR2 FYNNEI, per germline. With 8 bases removed from V and 8 bases from J, the gap between germline ends came to 10 bases. CDR3 sequence reads: CASVRLDSPLHF. The CDR3, as DNA: TGTGCCAGCGTAAGACTGGATTCACCCCTCCACTTT.

V and J are TRBV7-2 and TRBJ2-7; maybe TRBD2 (5 bases). Germline values: CDR1 SGHTA, CDR2 FQGNSA. The CDR3 is 14 amino acids. The V end lost 2 bases, the J end lost 1 base, and 9 bases lay between the germline ends. The chain's CDR3 is CASSLPGRSYEQYF. The CDR3, as DNA: TGTGCCAGCAGCTTACCGGGAAGATCCTACGAGCAGTACTTC.